These T cell receptor beta chains were read from a single sample in a study of blood T cell repertoires in COVID-19. Generated by immunoSEQ multiplex PCR, the TCRdb table keeps only in-frame clones and is missing some. The data hold approximately 150,000 clones, with more than 65% observed a single time. The sequencing input was peripheral blood. The receptors stem from a man in his 70s with active or convalescent COVID-19. Each CDR3 is given with its conserved first and last residue. The D gene is left open where the match is weak. Size is stated for part of the rows, as once, few or many counts, or as a class when the clone is expanded.

v_gene	j_gene	d_gene	abundance	CDR3nt	CDR3aa
TRBV20-1	TRBJ2-1	.	.	TGCAGACCCGGGGACTACAATGAGCAGTTCTTC	CRPGDYNEQFF
TRBV7-9	TRBJ1-1	.	.	TGTGCCAGCAGCTTAGAGGTTGGGGCTCTGGTGGAAGCTTTCTTT	CASSLEVGALVEAFF
TRBV29-1	TRBJ2-2	.	.	TGCAGCGTTGGAGGGACCGGGGAGCTGTTTTTT	CSVGGTGELFF
TRBV19	TRBJ2-7	.	.	TGTGCCAGTAGTCCCCCTCCGGGTCACTCCTACGAGCAGTACTTC	CASSPPPGHSYEQYF
TRBV2	TRBJ2-7	.	few	TGTGCCAGCACCCCTTTCGGGGGTTCGGGCTACGAGCAGTACTTC	CASTPFGGSGYEQYF
TRBV7-2	TRBJ1-6	.	.	TGTGCCAGCAGCTTTAGGTTTGGGCCTAATTCACCCCTCCACTTT	CASSFRFGPNSPLHF
TRBV5-8	TRBJ2-1	.	.	TGTGCCAGCAGCTTGGCCTGGGTGAGCGACCCAACCGACAATGAGCAGTTCTTC	CASSLAWVSDPTDNEQFF
TRBV18	TRBJ1-5	.	.	TGTGCCAGCTCACCACCGGTGGCAGGGGTCGGACAGCCCCAGCATTTT	CASSPPVAGVGQPQHF
TRBV28	TRBJ2-1	.	once	TGTGCCAGCAGTTTGGGGGGGGGCCAGAGGAATGAGCAGTTCTTC	CASSLGGGQRNEQFF
TRBV19	TRBJ1-5	.	.	TGTGCCAGTACTATGAGGAGAGATTATATCAATCAGCCCCAGCATTTT	CASTMRRDYINQPQHF
TRBV9	TRBJ1-3	TRBD1	.	TGTGCCAGCAGCACGTTACAGGGGTCGTTTGGAAACACCATATATTTT	CASSTLQGSFGNTIYF
TRBV29-1	TRBJ2-2	.	.	TGCAGCGTTGAGGGCCCTGACACCGGGGAGCTGTTTTTT	CSVEGPDTGELFF
TRBV6-2/TRBV6-3	TRBJ1-1	.	.	TGTGCCAGCAGTCCCCGACTCAGGGGTTACACTGAAGCTTTCTTT	CASSPRLRGYTEAFF
TRBV19	TRBJ1-6	.	.	TGTGCCAGTAGTATAAGCGGCAATTCACCCCTCCACTTT	CASSISGNSPLHF
TRBV7-2	TRBJ1-4	TRBD1	.	TGTGCCAGCAGCCGGGACAGTTTAAATGAAAAACTGTTTTTT	CASSRDSLNEKLFF
TRBV4-1	TRBJ2-7	.	.	TGCGCCAGCAGCCGCGGACAGACCTACGAGCAGTACTTC	CASSRGQTYEQYF
TRBV29-1	TRBJ2-2	TRBD2	.	TGCAGCGTTGTGGCTAGCGGGAGAATGGGGGAGCTGTTTTTT	CSVVASGRMGELFF
TRBV28	TRBJ2-7	.	.	TGTGCCAGCCCCCCGGCGGGGTCTTCCCACGAGCAGTACTTC	CASPPAGSSHEQYF
TRBV4-3	TRBJ2-7	TRBD2	.	TGCGCCAGCAGCCAAGAAAGCGGGAGGCAATGGGAGCAGTACTTC	CASSQESGRQWEQYF
TRBV4-3	TRBJ2-1	TRBD2	.	TGCGCCAGCAGACCCAGCTCCGGGAGGGCGGTAAATGAGCAGTTCTTC	CASRPSSGRAVNEQFF
TRBV6-4	TRBJ2-1	TRBD2	.	TGTGCCAGCAGTCATCTAGCGGGAGGGTACAATGAGCAGTTCTTC	CASSHLAGGYNEQFF
TRBV7-2	TRBJ2-2	.	.	TGTGCCAGCAGCCGGGGTAACACCGGGGAGCTGTTTTTT	CASSRGNTGELFF
TRBV5-4	TRBJ1-1	.	.	TGTGCCAGCAGCTTGGGTGGAGGGGTAAACATGAACACTGAAGCTTTCTTT	CASSLGGGVNMNTEAFF
TRBV18	TRBJ2-5	.	.	TGTGCCAGCTCACCGGACAGTAAAGAGACCCAGTACTTC	CASSPDSKETQYF
TRBV11-2	TRBJ2-7	TRBD1	.	TGTGCCAGCAGATCGGACAGGGGGTCCTCCTACGAGCAGTACTTC	CASRSDRGSSYEQYF
TRBV7-2	TRBJ2-3	.	.	TGTGCCAGCAGCTTACAGGGTGGAGGCACAGATACGCAGTATTTT	CASSLQGGGTDTQYF
TRBV28	TRBJ1-4	.	once	TGTGCCACCCACGCTGGGGGCGGAGATAATGAAAAACTGTTTTTT	CATHAGGGDNEKLFF
TRBV25-1	TRBJ1-4	TRBD1	.	TGTGCCAGCACCCCGCAGGGGGTTAATGAAAAACTGTTTTTT	CASTPQGVNEKLFF
TRBV5-1	TRBJ1-4	.	.	TGCGCCAGCAGCTTGGAGGGACTAGGTAATGAAAAACTGTTTTTT	CASSLEGLGNEKLFF
TRBV7-2	TRBJ2-2	.	.	TGTGCCAGCAGCGCGGGACCGTCGAACACCGGGGAGCTGTTTTTT	CASSAGPSNTGELFF
TRBV18	TRBJ2-7	.	.	TGTGCCAGCTCACCTTCACAGACCTACGAGCAGTACTTC	CASSPSQTYEQYF
TRBV7-9	TRBJ1-1	TRBD1	.	TGTGCCAGCAGCGCGGGGACAGGGGATAGAGAAGCTTTCTTT	CASSAGTGDREAFF
TRBV6-5	TRBJ2-2	TRBD1	.	TGTGCCAGCATATCAGGGGGCAACACCGGGGAGCTGTTTTTT	CASISGGNTGELFF
TRBV5-1	TRBJ2-3	TRBD2	.	TGCGCCAGCAGCAGCGGACTAGCGGTGAGCACAGATACGCAGTATTTT	CASSSGLAVSTDTQYF
TRBV4-2	TRBJ1-5	TRBD1	.	TGTGCCAGCAGCCAACCAGACAGGGGATATCAGCCCCAGCATTTT	CASSQPDRGYQPQHF
TRBV7-9	TRBJ2-7	.	.	TGTGCCAGCAGCCCCCGTGGAGGCACCGAGCAGTACTTC	CASSPRGGTEQYF
TRBV6-6	TRBJ2-1	TRBD2	.	TGTGCCAGCAGTTACCGGGGACTAGCGGATGAGCAGTTCTTC	CASSYRGLADEQFF
TRBV13	TRBJ1-4	TRBD1	.	TGTGCCAGCAGCTTAGGGACAGGGCCCCTCAGGGGTGAAAAACTGTTTTTT	CASSLGTGPLRGEKLFF
TRBV5-5	TRBJ1-6	TRBD1	many	TGTGCCAGCAGCCTCACCAGGGGGAATTCACCCCTCCACTTT	CASSLTRGNSPLHF
TRBV4-3	TRBJ2-1	.	.	TGCGCCAGCAGCCAAGATATGGGACAGGGAAGACTAGCGGGCAAGGAGCAGTTCTTC	CASSQDMGQGRLAGKEQFF
TRBV2	TRBJ1-2	.	.	TGTGCCAGCAGTGTAGAACAGGGATTTTATGGCTACACCTTC	CASSVEQGFYGYTF
TRBV2	TRBJ2-2	TRBD1	few	TGTGCCAGCAGTGAAAACAGGGGTACCGGGGAGCTGTTTTTT	CASSENRGTGELFF
TRBV4-1	TRBJ1-2	TRBD1	.	TGCGCCAGCAGCCAAGAGGGACAGGCAGTATGGGGCTACACCTTC	CASSQEGQAVWGYTF
TRBV11-1	TRBJ2-5	.	.	TGTGCCAGCAGCCGCGCAGACACACGGACCCAGTACTTC	CASSRADTRTQYF
TRBV7-8	TRBJ2-7	.	few	TGTGCCTCTACCCTTTTCCACGAGCAGTACTTC	CASTLFHEQYF
TRBV6-2/TRBV6-3	TRBJ1-6	TRBD1	.	TGTGCCAGCAGTTCCCTGGGACAGAGATCCTCACCCCTCCACTTT	CASSSLGQRSSPLHF
TRBV15	TRBJ1-3	.	once	TGTGCCACCAGCAGAGATCTGCAGGGGCTATCTGGAAACACCATATATTTT	CATSRDLQGLSGNTIYF
TRBV5-1	TRBJ2-3	TRBD2	.	TGCGCCAGCAGCTCCATGACTAGCGGGGTTGGGACAGATACGCAGTATTTT	CASSSMTSGVGTDTQYF
TRBV28	TRBJ2-7	TRBD1	.	TGTGCCAGCAGACAGACAGGGGGGACCTACGAGCAGTACTTC	CASRQTGGTYEQYF
TRBV7-9	TRBJ2-7	.	.	TGTGCCAGCAGCCCCTCCTCAGGGGTACTATACGAGCAGTACTTC	CASSPSSGVLYEQYF
TRBV7-9	TRBJ2-7	.	.	TGTGCCAGCAGCTCCCGCGCGGGGCTAGGCCCCCTATCCTACGAGCAGTACTTC	CASSSRAGLGPLSYEQYF
TRBV5-1	TRBJ2-3	TRBD2	.	TGCGCCAGCGGTAGCGGGAGCACAGATACGCAGTATTTT	CASGSGSTDTQYF
TRBV7-9	TRBJ1-2	TRBD1	.	TGTGCCAGCAGCTCAAGCGGGACAGGGGGTGGCTACACCTTC	CASSSSGTGGGYTF